The next 26 T cell receptor beta chains were all read from a single sample in a study of identifying expanded T cells in peripheral blood. Measured with immunoSEQ multiplex PCR; TCRdb has only the in-frame clones, and not every one. The sample lists 81,000 or so clones, 80% to 85% occurring once. The sample consisted of blood. The receptors were gathered from a person aged 18-70 years in good health.

This clone has a single count. The chain carries TRBV11-2 and TRBJ2-3; 8 bases map to TRBD1. The CDR3 is 18 amino acids. Germline-derived CDR1 and CDR2 are SGHAT and FQNNGV. The J segment lost 2 bases and the V segment lost 1 base, leaving 11 bases of the junction unmatched. The CDR3 here is CASSLVSGGYYPTDTQYF. DNA of the CDR3: TGTGCCAGCAGCTTAGTGTCAGGGGGCTATTACCCCACAGATACGCAGTATTTT.

The V gene is TRBV7-9, the J gene TRBJ2-4, with D unclear. Germline V gene data show CDR1 as SEHNR and CDR2 as FQNEAQ (reference sequence). V shed 0 bases and J shed 6 bases, with 9 bases lying between them. This CDR3 region has 14 residues. CDR3 sequence: CASSLAPQGNIQYF. DNA of the CDR3: TGTGCCAGCAGCTTAGCACCTCAAGGAAACATTCAGTACTTC. Full variable domain (missing parts from reference TRBV7-9 and TRBJ2-4): DTGVSQNPRHKITKRGQNVTFRCDPISEHNRLYWYRQTLGQGPEFLTYFQNEAQLEKSRLLSDRFSAERPKGSFSTLEIQRTEQGDSAMYLCASSLAPQGNIQYFGAGTRLSVL.

The chain uses TRBV6-6 and TRBJ2-1, with 8 bases matching TRBD2. The germline V gene has CDR1 MNHNY and CDR2 SVGAGI (reference sequence). The CDR3 length is 16 residues. Trimming at V came to 0 bases and at J to 6 bases, leaving 7 bases not matched to a gene. The chain's CDR3 is CASSYSGLAASNEQFF. Written as DNA, the CDR3 is TGTGCCAGCAGTTACTCAGGACTAGCCGCCAGCAATGAGCAGTTCTTC.

This chain's CDR3 is CACNRDRNQPQHF. DNA of the CDR3: TGTGCCTGTAACCGGGACAGGAATCAGCCCCAGCATTTT. The chain uses TRBV30 and TRBJ1-5; 8 bases fit TRBD1. Trimming took 6 bases from V and 4 from J; bases not matched to a gene: 5. CDR3 length: 13 amino acids. CDR1 and CDR2 (germline): GTSNPN, SVGIG (reference sequence).

The chain is built from TRBV27 and TRBJ1-1, with no clear D. Deletions cut 5 bases from V and 3 bases from J, with 22 bases between. The germline gives CDR1 MNHEY, CDR2 SMNVEV (reference sequence). The CDR3 has 17 amino acids. CDR3 in DNA: TGTGCCAGCAGTACCTCAGACGGGCGTTTGGTGTACACTGAAGCTTTCTTT. Its protein is CASSTSDGRLVYTEAFF.

The V call is TRBV9, the J call TRBJ1-1; D unresolved. The CDR3 spans 13 residues. The germline V gene encodes CDR1 SGDLS and CDR2 YYNGEE. V shed 1 base and J shed 1 base, with 5 bases lying between them. The CDR3 region is CASSVQRNTEAFF. The CDR3 coding sequence is TGTGCCAGCAGCGTACAGAGGAACACTGAAGCTTTCTTT.

This chain connects TRBV5-1 to TRBJ2-7; 11 bases fit TRBD2. CDR1 SGHRS and CDR2 YFSETQ come from the germline V gene. After removal of 6 bases from V and 5 bases from J, the junction contained 7 bases not matched to a gene. The CDR3 covers 14 residues. In nucleotides, the CDR3 is TGCGCCAGCAAGGAGGCTAGCGGGAGGAACGAGCAGTACTTC. It yields the protein CASKEASGRNEQYF.

V and J are TRBV19 and TRBJ2-3; weak D call: TRBD2 (6 bases). Germline V gene lookup returns CDR1 LNHDA and CDR2 SQIVND (reference sequence). The V gene lost 7 bases and the J gene lost 2 bases, with 13 bases spanning the gap. The CDR3 is 14 residues long. CDR3 loop: CASIPVADTDTQYF. The CDR3 bases are TGTGCCAGTATTCCGGTAGCGGACACAGATACGCAGTATTTT.

The genes are TRBV11-2 and TRBJ2-2, with TRBD2 identical over 11 bases. Germline V gene sequence: CDR1 SGHAT, CDR2 FQNNGV. The CDR3 extends over 18 amino acids. Trimming took 1 base from V and 6 from J; bases not matched to a gene: 10. CDR3 sequence: CASSLAPTSGIWAGELFF. The CDR3 DNA is TGTGCCAGCAGCTTAGCCCCGACTAGCGGGATTTGGGCCGGGGAGCTGTTTTTT. The full variable domain, completed using reference TRBV11-2 and TRBJ2-2, is EAGVAQSPRYKIIEKRQSVAFWCNPISGHATLYWYQQILGQGPKLLIQFQNNGVVDDSQLPKDRFSAERLKGVDSTLKIQPAKLEDSAVYLCASSLAPTSGIWAGELFFGEGSRLTVL.

The sample holds one count of this clone. In DNA form, the CDR3 reads TGTGCCATCCATAGTAGGGGGGAGAACACCGGGGAGCTGTTTTTT. Its translation is CAIHSRGENTGELFF. This chain uses TRBV10-3 with TRBJ2-2; D is tentatively TRBD1 or TRBD2 (6 bases each). Germline loops: CDR1 ENHRY, CDR2 SYGVKD. The CDR3 consists of 15 residues. V lost 8 bases and J 1 base, leaving 14 bases between the germline ends.

The chain employs TRBV9 and TRBJ1-2; 7 nucleotides line up with TRBD1. Germline CDR1 reads SGDLS; CDR2 reads YYNGEE. The CDR3 has 14 residues. V trimming: 4 bases; J trimming: 8 bases; junction bases outside the gene matches: 11. The CDR3 spells CASSSRGGALGYTF. As DNA, the CDR3 is TGTGCCAGCAGCTCCAGGGGGGGGGCGCTCGGCTACACCTTC.

V is TRBV2 and J is TRBJ2-2, with a weak D call TRBD2 (5 bases). Germline CDR1 and CDR2: SNHLY and FYNNEI. The CDR3 sequence is 14 residues long. Deletions cut 8 bases from V and 7 bases from J, with 17 bases between. The CDR3 protein is CASGETRAGGELFF. The DNA of the CDR3 is TGTGCCAGCGGGGAGACCCGGGCGGGCGGGGAGCTGTTTTTT.

The chain links TRBV7-9 to TRBJ1-1, with D perhaps matching TRBD1 (5 bases). Deletions cut 5 bases from V and 1 base from J, with 8 bases between. There are 13 residues in the CDR3. Germline lookup yields CDR1 SEHNR and CDR2 FQNEAQ (reference sequence). CDR3 DNA: TGTGCCAGCAGCCTCGACAGGAACACTGAAGCTTTCTTT. Amino acids: CASSLDRNTEAFF.

This clone has more than one count but fewer than ten. The chain links TRBV7-9 to TRBJ1-3; D gene unclear. The CDR3 runs to 16 residues. Germline V gene sequence: CDR1 SEHNR, CDR2 FQNEAQ (reference sequence). V lost 3 bases and J 0 bases, leaving 12 bases between the germline ends. The CDR3 nucleotides are TGTGCCAGCAGCTTGAACTGGGGAGTCTCTGGAAACACCATATATTTT. Protein sequence: CASSLNWGVSGNTIYF.

The chain links TRBV5-1 to TRBJ2-3; 8 bases are a match to TRBD1. The V segment lost 5 bases and the J segment 1 base; nucleotides outside the gene matches: 0. Germline V CDR1 and CDR2: SGHRS, YFSETQ. This CDR3 has 13 amino acids. Written as DNA, the CDR3 is TGCGCCAGCAGGACAGGGGGCACAGATACGCAGTATTTT. Translating gives CASRTGGTDTQYF.

V gene TRBV9 combines with J gene TRBJ1-2; TRBD1 is a possible D gene (6 bases). CDR1 and CDR2 (germline): SGDLS, YYNGEE. V gave up 3 bases and J gave up 5 bases, with 17 bases separating them. This CDR3 spans 15 amino acids. This CDR3 reads CASSAQGLGSYGYTF. For the CDR3, the DNA is TGTGCCAGCAGCGCACAGGGTTTAGGATCTTATGGCTACACCTTC.

The gene calls are TRBV5-1 and TRBJ2-1, with 7 nucleotides matching TRBD2. The CDR3 extends over 16 amino acids. V gave up 1 base and J gave up 4 bases; unmatched junction bases: 8. Germline values: CDR1 SGHRS, CDR2 YFSETQ. The CDR3 loop reads CASSLNGGSAYNEQFF. The CDR3 nucleotides are TGCGCCAGCAGCTTGAATGGCGGGAGCGCTTACAATGAGCAGTTCTTC. Filled out from reference TRBV5-1 and TRBJ2-1, the complete variable domain reads KAGVTQTPRYLIKTRGQQVTLSCSPISGHRSVSWYQQTPGQGLQFLFEYFSETQRNKGNFPGRFSGRQFSNSRSEMNVSTLELGDSALYLCASSLNGGSAYNEQFFGPGTRLTVL.

This clone was counted between two and nine times. The rearrangement uses TRBV4-2 and TRBJ1-1, with D unresolved. The CDR3 sequence is 19 residues long. The ends were cut back, 3 bases at V and 0 bases at J, with 23 bases in the middle. CDR1 and CDR2 from the germline V gene are LGHNA and YNFKEQ. The CDR3 DNA reads as TGTGCCAGCAGCCAGTCCCCCCGGGCCGGGTTCACTATGAACACTGAAGCTTTCTTT. Translated: CASSQSPRAGFTMNTEAFF.

This chain connects TRBV7-3 to TRBJ2-1; 13 nucleotides agree with TRBD2. CDR1 is SGHTA and CDR2 is FQGTGA in the germline V gene. V lost 4 bases, J lost 4 bases, and 1 base stayed unmatched. There are 15 residues in the CDR3. This CDR3 reads CASSSGLAGYNEQFF. The CDR3 DNA reads TGTGCCAGCAGCTCGGGACTAGCGGGATACAATGAGCAGTTCTTC.

V usage is TRBV19 and J usage is TRBJ2-3; the D is unclear. CDR3 length: 15 residues. The V and J ends lost 4 bases and 0 bases respectively, with 11 bases between them. CDR1 and CDR2 from the germline V gene are LNHDA and SQIVND (reference sequence). In DNA form, the CDR3 reads TGTGCCAGTAGTAGAGGCCCAGAGAGCACAGATACGCAGTATTTT. This sequence encodes CASSRGPESTDTQYF.

The CDR3 DNA reads as TGTGCCAGCAGTTACTCAAACCAGGACCTTCAAGAGACCCAGTACTTC. This codes for CASSYSNQDLQETQYF. V gene TRBV6-6 combines with J gene TRBJ2-5; D gene uncertain. The CDR3 runs 16 residues. Germline V CDR1 and CDR2: MNHNY, SVGAGI (reference sequence). Trimming took off 0 bases at V and 2 bases at J, with 13 bases between the two ends.

The chain carries TRBV28 and TRBJ2-7; D not certain. The CDR3 consists of 12 residues. V was cut by 3 bases and J by 0 bases, with 3 bases left in between. CDR1 is MDHEN and CDR2 is SYDVKM in the germline V gene. In nucleotides, the CDR3 is TGTGCCAGCAGTTTCGACTCCTACGAGCAGTACTTC. Translating gives CASSFDSYEQYF.

The chain is built from TRBV29-1 and TRBJ2-7; D possibly corresponds to TRBD2 (6 bases). The germline V gene has CDR1 SQVTM and CDR2 ANQGSEA. The length of the CDR3 is 14 residues. V was clipped by 7 bases and J by 0 bases, with 16 bases between them. For the CDR3, the DNA is TGCAGCGCCAAGGTCGGACTACCCTCCTACGAGCAGTACTTC. Amino acids: CSAKVGLPSYEQYF.

Only one count was recorded for this clone. The gene calls are TRBV6-4 and TRBJ1-4; 10 bases map to TRBD1. The germline gives CDR1 MRHNA, CDR2 SNTAGT. V was clipped by 4 bases and J by 7 bases; unmatched bases: 6. The CDR3 runs 15 residues. As DNA, the CDR3 is TGTGCCAGCAGTGGCCCGACAGGGGGCTGTGAAAAACTGTTTTTT. Translating gives CASSGPTGGCEKLFF.

V gene TRBV27 combines with J gene TRBJ1-5; D remains ambiguous. Trimming removed 0 bases from V and 0 bases from J, with 9 bases in between. CDR3 length: 16 residues. Germline CDR1 and CDR2: MNHEY and SMNVEV (reference sequence). The CDR3 sequence: CASSLSPAGSNQPQHF. CDR3 coding DNA: TGTGCCAGCAGTTTATCCCCAGCCGGTAGCAATCAGCCCCAGCATTTT.

In DNA, the CDR3 is TGTGCCAGCAGCACCCGAGGAGGGAGTCGCACAGATACGCAGTATTTT. Protein product: CASSTRGGSRTDTQYF. This chain connects TRBV9 to TRBJ2-3, with a possible D match to TRBD2 (6 bases). The V gene's germline CDR1 is SGDLS and CDR2 YYNGEE. Trimming removed 4 bases from V and 1 base from J, with 16 bases in between. CDR3 length equals 16 residues.